The 9 T cell receptor beta chains below come from one sample, sequenced in a study of OX40 agonist ivuxolimab in advanced cancers. Using immunoSEQ multiplex PCR, the repertoire was profiled, and TCRdb retains in-frame clones only, with some absent. The repertoire includes around 53,000 clones, about 93% of them detected once, and about 18% sits in the top ten. This specimen consisted of CD4+ or CD8+ T cells sorted from blood, obtained in a trial of the OX40 agonist ivuxolimab. The receptors here all came from an adult with an advanced solid tumor such as melanoma, head and neck, liver or kidney cancer.

V is TRBV11-2 and J is TRBJ2-7; possible D gene TRBD2, 6 bases. Looked up from germline, CDR1 is SGHAT and CDR2 is FQNNGV. The V gene lost 5 bases and the J gene lost 5 bases, with 7 bases spanning the gap. CDR3 length: 11 residues. Here the CDR3 DNA reads TGTGCCAGCAGCGGAGGGAACGAGCAGTACTTC. It encodes CASSGGNEQYF.

There are a few counts of this clone. This CDR3 is CASSLTTSGGLATQYF. CDR3 DNA: TGCGCCAGCAGCCTTACCACTAGCGGGGGGTTAGCGACCCAGTACTTC. The chain has TRBV10-1 and TRBJ2-5, with 12 bases identical to TRBD2. The V segment lost 6 bases and the J segment 7 bases; nucleotides outside the gene matches: 12. This CDR3 spans 16 amino acids. From germline, CDR1 is WNHNN and CDR2 SYGVQD (reference sequence).

The rearrangement uses TRBV4-3 and TRBJ2-5; 10 bases line up with TRBD2. The junction had 6 bases not matched to a gene; V was cut back by 0 bases and J by 2 bases. The length of the CDR3 is 17 residues. The germline gives CDR1 LGHNA, CDR2 YSLEER. The CDR3 DNA is TGCGCCAGCAGCCAAGATCGTGGACTAGCGGATCAAGAGACCCAGTACTTC. As protein: CASSQDRGLADQETQYF.

The chain is built from TRBV7-3 and TRBJ1-2; D ambiguous. Germline loops: CDR1 SGHTA, CDR2 FQGTGA. The CDR3 contains 12 residues. Trimming pared 5 bases from V and 5 bases from J, leaving 9 bases between. CDR3 DNA sequence: TGTGCCAGCAGCCTGTGGGAGTATGGCTACACCTTC. Residues: CASSLWEYGYTF.

The J gene is TRBJ2-7, the V gene TRBV11-1; 13 bases match TRBD2. Germline V gene sequence: CDR1 SGHAT, CDR2 FQDESV (reference sequence). The CDR3 is 14 residues long. Trimming removed 4 bases from V and 6 bases from J; junction bases left unmatched: 3. The CDR3 reads CASSWTSGSIEQYF. The CDR3 region has the DNA TGTGCCAGCAGCTGGACTAGCGGGAGTATCGAGCAGTACTTC.

This clone was recorded once. The rearrangement links TRBV7-2 to TRBJ1-1; tentatively, D is TRBD1 (6 bases). CDR1 is SGHTA and CDR2 is FQGNSA in the germline V gene. Deletions cut 5 bases from V and 3 bases from J, with 10 bases between. This CDR3 spans 13 amino acids. The DNA of the CDR3 is TGTGCCAGCAGCCTGGGGGCGTACACTGAAGCTTTCTTT. Its protein product is CASSLGAYTEAFF. Together with reference TRBV7-2 and TRBJ1-1, the CDR3 gives the full variable domain: GAGVSQSPSNKVTEKGKDVELRCDPISGHTALYWYRQSLGQGLEFLIYFQGNSAPDKSGLPSDRFSAERTGGSVSTLTIQRTQQEDSAVYLCASSLGAYTEAFFGQGTRLTVV.

This chain connects TRBV28 to TRBJ2-1, with D hard to call. Germline CDR1 reads MDHEN; CDR2 reads SYDVKM. Trimming left V 1 base short and J 2 bases short, with 9 bases between. The CDR3 consists of 15 residues. In DNA, the CDR3 is TGTGCCAGCAGTTTATTAGCCGCCGCCTACAATGAGCAGTTCTTC. Its translation: CASSLLAAAYNEQFF.

V is TRBV27 and J is TRBJ2-3; D is perhaps TRBD2 (5 bases). Trimming removed 8 bases from V and 3 bases from J, with 15 bases in between. The CDR3 has 14 residues. From germline, CDR1 is MNHEY and CDR2 SMNVEV (reference sequence). The chain's CDR3 is CASSDSFVTDTQYF. As DNA, the CDR3 is TGTGCCAGCTCGGACTCCTTCGTGACAGATACGCAGTATTTT.

CDR3 nucleotides: TGTGCCAGCAGTTTGGGCAGAGGCACCGACACTGAAGCTTTCTTT. The encoded protein is CASSLGRGTDTEAFF. This chain connects TRBV27 to TRBJ1-1; D gene unclear. CDR1 is MNHEY and CDR2 is SMNVEV in the germline V gene (reference sequence). This CDR3 has 15 amino acids. V was pared by 3 bases and J by 3 bases, with 14 bases between.